Listed here is a single TCR beta chain. The protocol was immunoSEQ multiplex PCR, while the TCRdb copy is restricted to in-frame clones and leaves out a portion. The profile shows about 87,000 clones, 70% to 85% of them singletons. These data are taken from a study of blood T cell repertoires in COVID-19. The V gene lost 2 bases and the J gene lost 8 bases, with 9 bases spanning the gap. Germline values: CDR1 GTSNPN, CDR2 SVGIG (reference sequence). The CDR3 runs to 11 residues. The TCR comes from an elderly woman with COVID-19, enrolled during active disease. The rearrangement uses TRBV30 and TRBJ1-2; no reliable D call. Sequencing input: peripheral blood. CDR3 protein: CAWSLGVGYTF. In DNA, the CDR3 is TGTGCCTGGAGTCTAGGTGTAGGCTACACCTTC.